This T cell receptor (beta chain) originates from a study of CD8 T cells in Susac syndrome. Negative isolation was used for CD8+ and CD4+ T cells, and FACS enrichment was applied to TEMRA cells. CDR3 length: 12 amino acids. The germline CDR1 and CDR2 sequences are LNHDA and SQIVND (reference sequence). V was trimmed by 3 bases and J by 5 bases, leaving 7 bases between them. A quantity of about 0.5 to 1 ug RNA underwent reverse transcription using random hexamers. An immunoSEQ multiplex PCR amplified TCR beta CDR3 over 54 Vbeta and 13 Jbeta. TCRdb independently ran MiXCR on the immunoSEQ multiplex PCR reads; one entry per CDR3 protein. The sample holds some 150,000 distinct CDR3 sequences, roughly 94% seen once.

The sequence derives from a human donor in good health. Specimen: CD4+ T cells from PBMCs. The rearrangement joins TRBV19 to TRBJ1-2, with no clear D. In DNA form, the CDR3 reads TGTGCCAGTAGTATGGCGAGTTATGGCTACACCTTC. The encoded protein is CASSMASYGYTF.